This TCR beta chain was identified in a study of blood T cells in healthy people across ages. Next came a second PCR, run for about 7 to 11 cycles, which used a sample-barcoded 5' primer along with a J-beta primer mix. A template-switch adaptor with 12 random nucleotides tagged each cDNA molecule. Each CDR3 protein is one row after TCRdb ran MiXCR on the 5' RACE reads. The sample lists over a million distinct CDR3 sequences, around two fifths seen once, with 7% to 9% in the top ten. At least 7 million PBMCs were isolated per sample. Findings and limits, study-wide: The study found more naive CD4+ cells and higher diversity in long-lived than aged donors. Unknown CMV status may confound age-related changes in expanded clones.

In germline, CDR1 is SGHDN, CDR2 FVKESK. The CDR3 totals 15 residues. The V end was cut by 4 bases, the J end by 4 bases, with 16 bases between. There are a few counts of this clonotype. Antigen specificity is unknown. The TCR comes from a woman aged 18-35 years in good health. Sequenced input: blood. The chain has TRBV14 and TRBJ2-5; TRBD2 is a possible D gene (5 bases). The CDR3 loop is CASSPPFVGVETQYF. The CDR3 coding sequence is TGTGCCAGCAGCCCCCCGTTCGTGGGAGTAGAGACCCAGTACTTC.